This T cell receptor beta chain was identified during a study of blood T cell repertoires in COVID-19. Study-level background: Spain, Italy and the United States supplied samples that represented acute and convalescent COVID-19.

This clone was seen more than once but under ten times. Produced via immunoSEQ multiplex PCR; TCRdb's table is partial and in-frame only. The table has approximately 440,000 clones, roughly 87% seen once. Trimming pared 0 bases from V and 5 bases from J, leaving 9 bases between. This CDR3 is built from 15 residues. Germline CDR1 reads SGHNT; CDR2 reads YYREEE (reference sequence). This TCR derives from a woman under 30 who had recovered from COVID-19. The chain couples TRBV5-4 to TRBJ1-6; possible D gene TRBD1, 6 bases. The specimen was PBMCs or T cells enriched from blood (not recorded which). In nucleotides, the CDR3 is TGTGCCAGCAGCTTGGAGACAGGAAATAATTCACCCCTCCACTTT. Its translation is CASSLETGNNSPLHF.